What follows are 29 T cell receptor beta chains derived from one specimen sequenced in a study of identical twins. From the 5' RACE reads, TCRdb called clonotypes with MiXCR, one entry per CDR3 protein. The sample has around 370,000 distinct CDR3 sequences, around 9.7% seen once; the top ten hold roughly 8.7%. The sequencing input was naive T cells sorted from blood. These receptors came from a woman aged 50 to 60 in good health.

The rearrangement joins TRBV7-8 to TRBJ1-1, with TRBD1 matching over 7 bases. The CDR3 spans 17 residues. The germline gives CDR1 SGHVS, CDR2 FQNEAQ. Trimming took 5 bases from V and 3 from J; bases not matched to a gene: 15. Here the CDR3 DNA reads TGTGCCAGCAGCCGTATTTCGACAGGGATGGGGTACACTGAAGCTTTCTTT. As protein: CASSRISTGMGYTEAFF.

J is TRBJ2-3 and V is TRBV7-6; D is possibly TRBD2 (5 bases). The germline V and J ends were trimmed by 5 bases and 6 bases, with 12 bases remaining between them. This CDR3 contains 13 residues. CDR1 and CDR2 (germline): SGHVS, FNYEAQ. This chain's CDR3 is CASSLERRDTQYF. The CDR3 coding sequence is TGTGCCAGCAGCCTAGAGCGGCGGGATACGCAGTATTTT.

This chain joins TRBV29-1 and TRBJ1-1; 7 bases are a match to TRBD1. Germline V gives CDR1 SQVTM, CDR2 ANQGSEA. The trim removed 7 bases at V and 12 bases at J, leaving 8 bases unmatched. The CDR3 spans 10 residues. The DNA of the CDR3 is TGCAGCGCTCAGGGGGTGAATACTTTCTTT. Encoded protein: CSAQGVNTFF.

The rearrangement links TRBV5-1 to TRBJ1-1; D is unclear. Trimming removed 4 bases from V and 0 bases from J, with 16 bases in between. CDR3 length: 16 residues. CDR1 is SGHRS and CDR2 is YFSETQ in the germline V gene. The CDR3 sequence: CASSPLNDGMNTEAFF. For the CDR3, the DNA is TGCGCCAGCAGCCCACTCAACGACGGAATGAACACTGAAGCTTTCTTT.

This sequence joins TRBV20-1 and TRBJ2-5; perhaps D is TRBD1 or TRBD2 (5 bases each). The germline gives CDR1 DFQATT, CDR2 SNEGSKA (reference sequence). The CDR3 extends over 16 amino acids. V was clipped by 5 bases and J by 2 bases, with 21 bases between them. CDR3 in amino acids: CSALPRDPGLQETQYF. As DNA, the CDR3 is TGCAGTGCTCTTCCAAGGGACCCGGGGCTGCAAGAGACCCAGTACTTC.

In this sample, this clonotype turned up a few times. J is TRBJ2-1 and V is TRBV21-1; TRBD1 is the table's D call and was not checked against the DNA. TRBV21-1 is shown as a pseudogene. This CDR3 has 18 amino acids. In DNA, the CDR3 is TGTGCCAGCAGCAAAGTTTTTGTGGGCGGATCAACCTACAATGAGCAGTTCTTC. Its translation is CASSKVFVGGSTYNEQFF.

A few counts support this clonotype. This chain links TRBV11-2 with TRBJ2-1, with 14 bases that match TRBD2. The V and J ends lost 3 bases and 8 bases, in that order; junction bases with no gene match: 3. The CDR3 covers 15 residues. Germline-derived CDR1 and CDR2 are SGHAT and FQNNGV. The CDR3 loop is CASSLGLAGAYEQFF. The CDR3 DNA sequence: TGTGCCAGCAGCTTGGGACTAGCGGGAGCGTATGAGCAGTTCTTC.

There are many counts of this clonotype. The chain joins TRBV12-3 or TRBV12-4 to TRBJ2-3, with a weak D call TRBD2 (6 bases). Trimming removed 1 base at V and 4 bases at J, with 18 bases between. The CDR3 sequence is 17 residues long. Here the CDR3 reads CASSLVRRELRADTQYF. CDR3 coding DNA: TGTGCCAGCAGTTTAGTTCGGCGGGAATTGAGGGCAGATACGCAGTATTTT.

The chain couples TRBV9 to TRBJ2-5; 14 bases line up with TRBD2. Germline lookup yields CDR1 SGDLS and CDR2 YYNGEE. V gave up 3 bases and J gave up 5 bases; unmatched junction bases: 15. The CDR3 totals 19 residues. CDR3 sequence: CASSAGTSGSSWVRETQYF. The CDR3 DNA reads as TGTGCCAGCAGCGCCGGGACTAGCGGGAGTAGTTGGGTACGGGAGACCCAGTACTTC. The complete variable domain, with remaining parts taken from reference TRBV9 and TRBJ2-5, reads DSGVTQTPKHLITATGQRVTLRCSPRSGDLSVYWYQQSLDQGLQFLIQYYNGEERAKGNILERFSAQQFPDLHSELNLSSLELGDSALYFCASSAGTSGSSWVRETQYFGPGTRLLVL.

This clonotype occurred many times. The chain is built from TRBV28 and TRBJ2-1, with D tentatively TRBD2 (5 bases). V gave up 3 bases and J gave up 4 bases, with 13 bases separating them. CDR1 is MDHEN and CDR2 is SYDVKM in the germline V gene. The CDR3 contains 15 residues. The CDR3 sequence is CASSFDSTGYNEQFF. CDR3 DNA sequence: TGTGCCAGCAGTTTTGATAGTACGGGATACAATGAGCAGTTCTTC. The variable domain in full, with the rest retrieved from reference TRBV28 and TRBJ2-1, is DVKVTQSSRYLVKRTGEKVFLECVQDMDHENMFWYRQDPGLGLRLIYFSYDVKMKEKGDIPEGYSVSREKKERFSLILESASTNQTSMYLCASSFDSTGYNEQFFGPGTRLTVL.

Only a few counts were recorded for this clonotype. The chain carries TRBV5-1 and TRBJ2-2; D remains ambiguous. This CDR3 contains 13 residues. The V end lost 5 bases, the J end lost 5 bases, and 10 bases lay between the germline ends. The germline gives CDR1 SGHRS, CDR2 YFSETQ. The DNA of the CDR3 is TGCGCCAGCAGACTGGTGGGGACCGGGGAGCTGTTTTTT. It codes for CASRLVGTGELFF.

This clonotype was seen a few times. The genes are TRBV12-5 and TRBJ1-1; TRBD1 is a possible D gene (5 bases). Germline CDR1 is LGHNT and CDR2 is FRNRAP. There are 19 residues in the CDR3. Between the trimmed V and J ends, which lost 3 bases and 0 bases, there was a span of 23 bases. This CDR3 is CASGFLPTETNVMNTEAFF. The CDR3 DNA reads TGTGCTAGTGGTTTCCTCCCGACAGAGACGAACGTCATGAACACTGAAGCTTTCTTT.

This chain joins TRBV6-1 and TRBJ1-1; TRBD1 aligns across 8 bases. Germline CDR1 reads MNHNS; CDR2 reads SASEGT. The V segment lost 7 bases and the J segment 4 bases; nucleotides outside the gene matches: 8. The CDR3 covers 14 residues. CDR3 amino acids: CASTQTGAGTEAFF. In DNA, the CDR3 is TGTGCCAGCACCCAGACAGGGGCCGGCACTGAAGCTTTCTTT.

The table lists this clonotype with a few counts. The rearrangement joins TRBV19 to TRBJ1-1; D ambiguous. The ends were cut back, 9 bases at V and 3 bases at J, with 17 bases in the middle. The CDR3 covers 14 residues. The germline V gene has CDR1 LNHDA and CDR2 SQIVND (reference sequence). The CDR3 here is CASRDRVGHTEAFF. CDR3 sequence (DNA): TGTGCCAGCCGCGACCGTGTTGGGCACACTGAAGCTTTCTTT.

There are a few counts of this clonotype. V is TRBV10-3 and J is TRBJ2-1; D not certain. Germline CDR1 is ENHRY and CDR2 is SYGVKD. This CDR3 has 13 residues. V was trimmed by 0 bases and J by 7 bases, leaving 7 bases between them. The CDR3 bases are TGTGCCATCAGTGAGTCGCAAGAGAATGAGCAGTTCTTC. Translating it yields CAISESQENEQFF.

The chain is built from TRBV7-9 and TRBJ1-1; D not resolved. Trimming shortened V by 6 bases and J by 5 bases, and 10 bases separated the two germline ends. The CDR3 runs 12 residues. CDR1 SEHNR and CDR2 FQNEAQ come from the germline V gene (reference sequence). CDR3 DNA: TGTGCCAGCAGGACGGCGAGAACTGAAGCTTTCTTT. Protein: CASRTARTEAFF.

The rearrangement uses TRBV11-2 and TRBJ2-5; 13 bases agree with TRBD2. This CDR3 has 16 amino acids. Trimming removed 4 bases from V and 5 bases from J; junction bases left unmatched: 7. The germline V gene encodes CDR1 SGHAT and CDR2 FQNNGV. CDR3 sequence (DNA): TGTGCCAGCAGCTCTAACGCGGGACTAGCGGGGGAGACCCAGTACTTC. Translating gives CASSSNAGLAGETQYF.

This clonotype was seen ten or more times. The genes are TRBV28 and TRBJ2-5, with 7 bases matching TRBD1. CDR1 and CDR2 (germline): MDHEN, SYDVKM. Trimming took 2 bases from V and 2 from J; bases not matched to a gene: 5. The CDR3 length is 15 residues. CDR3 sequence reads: CASSLKGQSQETQYF. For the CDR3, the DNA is TGTGCCAGCAGTTTAAAGGGACAGTCACAAGAGACCCAGTACTTC.

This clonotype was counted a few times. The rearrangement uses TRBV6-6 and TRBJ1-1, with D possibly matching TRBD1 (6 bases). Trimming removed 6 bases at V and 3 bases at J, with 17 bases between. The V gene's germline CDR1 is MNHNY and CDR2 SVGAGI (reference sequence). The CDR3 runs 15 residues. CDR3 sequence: CASRIRGFRDTEAFF. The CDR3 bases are TGTGCCAGCAGGATCAGGGGTTTTAGGGACACTGAAGCTTTCTTT.

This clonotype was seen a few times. The CDR3 protein is CASSVKRGRGNTDTQYF. The CDR3 DNA sequence: TGTGCCAGCAGCGTGAAAAGGGGCAGGGGGAATACAGATACGCAGTATTTT. The chain has TRBV21-1 and TRBJ2-3; the tabulated D call, TRBD1, remains unverified against the DNA. TRBV21-1 is noted as a pseudogene. This CDR3 is built from 17 residues.

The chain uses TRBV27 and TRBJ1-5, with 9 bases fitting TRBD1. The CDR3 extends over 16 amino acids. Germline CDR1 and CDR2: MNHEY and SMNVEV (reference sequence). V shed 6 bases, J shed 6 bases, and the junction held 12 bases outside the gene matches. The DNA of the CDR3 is TGTGCCAGCAGCCCCCAGCGGGACAGGGCCCGTCAGCCCCAGCATTTT. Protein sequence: CASSPQRDRARQPQHF.

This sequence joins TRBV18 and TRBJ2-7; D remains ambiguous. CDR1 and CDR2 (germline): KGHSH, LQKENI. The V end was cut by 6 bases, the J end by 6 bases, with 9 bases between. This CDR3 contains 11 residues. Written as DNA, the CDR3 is TGTGCCAGCTCCCCAGGCATCGAGCAGTACGTC. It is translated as CASSPGIEQYV.

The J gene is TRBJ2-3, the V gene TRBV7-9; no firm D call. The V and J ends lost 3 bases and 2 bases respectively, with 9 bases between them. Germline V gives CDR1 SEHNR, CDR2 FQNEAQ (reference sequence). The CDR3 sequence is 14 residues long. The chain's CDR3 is CASSFNGLTDTQYF. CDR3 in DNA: TGTGCCAGCAGCTTTAACGGCCTCACAGATACGCAGTATTTT.

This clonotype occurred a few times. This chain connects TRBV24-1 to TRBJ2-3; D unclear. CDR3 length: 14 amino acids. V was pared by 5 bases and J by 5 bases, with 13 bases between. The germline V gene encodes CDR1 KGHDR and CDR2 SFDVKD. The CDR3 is CATSVSLGRDTQYF. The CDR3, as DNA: TGTGCCACCAGTGTGAGTCTGGGTCGAGATACGCAGTATTTT.

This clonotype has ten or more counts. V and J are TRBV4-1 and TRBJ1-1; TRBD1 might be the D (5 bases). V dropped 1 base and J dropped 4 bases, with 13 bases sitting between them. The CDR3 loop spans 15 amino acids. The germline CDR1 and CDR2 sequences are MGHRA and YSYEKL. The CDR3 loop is CASSQVGGVGTEAFF. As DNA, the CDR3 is TGCGCCAGCAGCCAAGTAGGAGGGGTTGGCACTGAAGCTTTCTTT.

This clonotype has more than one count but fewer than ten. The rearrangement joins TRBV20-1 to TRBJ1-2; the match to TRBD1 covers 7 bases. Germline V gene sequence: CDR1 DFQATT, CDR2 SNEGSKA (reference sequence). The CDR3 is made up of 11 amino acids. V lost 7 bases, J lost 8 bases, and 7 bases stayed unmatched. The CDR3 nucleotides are TGCAGTGTTAGGACAGGCGAAGGCTACACCTTC. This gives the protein CSVRTGEGYTF.

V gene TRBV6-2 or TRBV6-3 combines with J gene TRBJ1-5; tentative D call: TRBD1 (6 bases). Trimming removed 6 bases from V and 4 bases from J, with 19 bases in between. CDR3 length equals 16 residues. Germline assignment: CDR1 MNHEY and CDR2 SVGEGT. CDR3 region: CASSPRGEGKNQPQHF. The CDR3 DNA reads TGTGCCAGCAGCCCAAGGGGGGAGGGGAAGAATCAGCCCCAGCATTTT.

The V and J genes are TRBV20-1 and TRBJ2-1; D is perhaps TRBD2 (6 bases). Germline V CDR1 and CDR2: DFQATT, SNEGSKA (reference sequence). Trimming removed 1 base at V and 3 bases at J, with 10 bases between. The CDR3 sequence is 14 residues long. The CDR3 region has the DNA TGCAGTGCTAGAGTGGCGGGAAACTACAATGAGCAGTTCTTC. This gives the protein CSARVAGNYNEQFF.

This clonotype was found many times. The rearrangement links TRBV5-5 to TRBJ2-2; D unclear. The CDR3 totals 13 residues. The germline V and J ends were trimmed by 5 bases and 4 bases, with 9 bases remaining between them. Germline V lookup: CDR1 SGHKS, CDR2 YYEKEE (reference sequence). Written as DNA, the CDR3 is TGTGCCAGCAGTCCGGATCCCACCGGGGAGCTGTTTTTT. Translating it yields CASSPDPTGELFF.